This TCR beta chain was captured in a study of T cells after yellow fever vaccination. The study's findings and limits: Clones from primary vaccination mostly reappeared after the booster (96% CD4, approximately 86% CD8).

Remarks on this clonotype: Its antigen is as yet unknown.

MiXCR, applied by TCRdb to the 5' RACE reads, yields one record per CDR3 protein. The sample yields roughly 400,000 distinct CDR3 sequences, 18% seen once. J gave up 4 bases and V 7 bases, and 4 bases lay outside the gene matches. The CDR3 consists of 13 residues. Germline loops: CDR1 MNHNY, CDR2 SVGAGI (reference sequence). The sequencing here drew on PBMCs, taken before the yellow fever booster vaccination. V usage is TRBV6-6 and J usage is TRBJ1-2; TRBD1 agrees at 9 bases. The sequence came from a man in his late teens or twenties who received the YFV17D yellow fever vaccine. This chain's CDR3 is CASIQGQGYGYTF. Written as DNA, the CDR3 is TGTGCCAGCATTCAGGGACAGGGCTATGGCTACACCTTC.